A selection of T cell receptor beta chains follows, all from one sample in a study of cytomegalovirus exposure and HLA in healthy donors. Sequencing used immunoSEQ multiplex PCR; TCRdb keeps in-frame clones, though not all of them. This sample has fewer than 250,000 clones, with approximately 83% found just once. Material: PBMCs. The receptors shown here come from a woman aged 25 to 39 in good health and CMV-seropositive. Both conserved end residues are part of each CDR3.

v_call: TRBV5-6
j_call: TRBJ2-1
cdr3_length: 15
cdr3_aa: CASSKGTKQVDEQFF

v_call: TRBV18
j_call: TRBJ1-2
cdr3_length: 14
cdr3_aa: CASSPPGVNRGYTF

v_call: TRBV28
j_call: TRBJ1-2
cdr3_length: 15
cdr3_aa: CASRSTGTGTYGYTF

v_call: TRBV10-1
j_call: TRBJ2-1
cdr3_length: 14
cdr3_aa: CASSSSGSINEQFF

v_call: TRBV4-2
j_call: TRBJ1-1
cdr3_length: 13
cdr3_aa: CASSQGAHTEAFF

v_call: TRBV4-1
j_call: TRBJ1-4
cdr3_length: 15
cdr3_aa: CASSQQGQFREKLFF

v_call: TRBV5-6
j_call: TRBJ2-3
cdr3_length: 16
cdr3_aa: CASSPGLAELRDTQYF

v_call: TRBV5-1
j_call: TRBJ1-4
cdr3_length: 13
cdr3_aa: CASSLPERGKLFF

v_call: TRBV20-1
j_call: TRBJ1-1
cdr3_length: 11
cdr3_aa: CNRASNTEAFF

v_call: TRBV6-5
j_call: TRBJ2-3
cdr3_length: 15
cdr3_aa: CASSWRGEGTDTQYF

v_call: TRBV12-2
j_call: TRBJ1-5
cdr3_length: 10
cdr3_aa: CASRGQPQHF

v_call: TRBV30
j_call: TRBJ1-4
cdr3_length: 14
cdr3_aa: CACTDRVSGEKLFF

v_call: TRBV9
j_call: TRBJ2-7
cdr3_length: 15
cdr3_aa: CASSVGSSVAYEQYF

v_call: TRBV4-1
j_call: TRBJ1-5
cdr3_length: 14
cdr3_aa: CASSQSLYRQPQHF

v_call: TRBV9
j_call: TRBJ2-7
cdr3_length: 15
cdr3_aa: CASSGPGTSGYEQYF

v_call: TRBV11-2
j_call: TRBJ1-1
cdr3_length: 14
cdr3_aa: CASNSQGCGTEAFF

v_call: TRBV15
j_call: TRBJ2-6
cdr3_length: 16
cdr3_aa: CATSRGSGSGANVLTF

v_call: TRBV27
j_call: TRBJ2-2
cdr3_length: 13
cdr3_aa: CASSLSGTGELFF

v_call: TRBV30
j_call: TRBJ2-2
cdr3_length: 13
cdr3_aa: CACGRANTGELFF

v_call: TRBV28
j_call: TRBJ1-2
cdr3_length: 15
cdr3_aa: CASSLRFRGAEGYTF

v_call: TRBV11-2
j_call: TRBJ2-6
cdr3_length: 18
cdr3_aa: CASSLVSGGLSGANVLTF

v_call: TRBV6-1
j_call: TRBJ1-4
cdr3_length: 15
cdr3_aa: CASSDHRDQREKLFF

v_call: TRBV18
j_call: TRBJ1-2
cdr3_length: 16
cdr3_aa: CASSPPSIRGIYGYTF

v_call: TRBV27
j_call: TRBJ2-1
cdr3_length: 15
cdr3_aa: CASNLWRSSYNEQFF

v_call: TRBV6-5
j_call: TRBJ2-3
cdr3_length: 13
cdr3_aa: CASRQGAGDTQYF

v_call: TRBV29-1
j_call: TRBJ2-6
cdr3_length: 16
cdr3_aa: CSVEARADSGANVLTF

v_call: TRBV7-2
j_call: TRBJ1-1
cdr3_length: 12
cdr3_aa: CASSPMGTEAFF

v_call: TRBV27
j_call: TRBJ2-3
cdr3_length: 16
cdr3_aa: CASSVTGVGSTDTQYF

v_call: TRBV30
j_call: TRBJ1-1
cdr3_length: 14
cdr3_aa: CAFDEWAENTEAFF

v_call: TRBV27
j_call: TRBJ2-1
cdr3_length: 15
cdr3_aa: CASSLTSGRANEQFF

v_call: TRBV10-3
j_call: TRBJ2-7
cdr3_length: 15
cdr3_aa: CAISDETSDPYEQYF

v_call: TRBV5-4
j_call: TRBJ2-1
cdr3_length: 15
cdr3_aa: CASSLRTGPKEEQFF

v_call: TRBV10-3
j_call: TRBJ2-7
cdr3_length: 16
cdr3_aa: CAISESLSSGTYEQYF

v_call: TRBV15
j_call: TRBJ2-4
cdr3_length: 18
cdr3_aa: CATSRASGTGAGKNIQYF

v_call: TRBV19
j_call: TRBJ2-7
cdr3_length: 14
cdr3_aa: CASSIRLATREQYF

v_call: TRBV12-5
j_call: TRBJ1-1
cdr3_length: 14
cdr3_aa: CASGSPPENTEAFF

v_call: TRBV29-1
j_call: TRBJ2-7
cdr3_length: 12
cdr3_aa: CSVLTGVYEQYF

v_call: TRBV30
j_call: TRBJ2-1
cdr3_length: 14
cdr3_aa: CAWNRDYRSDEQFF

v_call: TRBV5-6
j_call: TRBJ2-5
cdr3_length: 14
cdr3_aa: CASSAWTSQETQYF

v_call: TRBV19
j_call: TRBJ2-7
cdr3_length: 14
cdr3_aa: CASKLGAGAYEQYF

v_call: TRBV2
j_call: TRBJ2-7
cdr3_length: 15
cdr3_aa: CASSEGQVGNLEQYF

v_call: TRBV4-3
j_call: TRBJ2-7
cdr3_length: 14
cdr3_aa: CASSPVRGLYEQYF

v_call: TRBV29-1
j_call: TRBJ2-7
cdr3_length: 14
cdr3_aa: CSVALGGPVEEQYF

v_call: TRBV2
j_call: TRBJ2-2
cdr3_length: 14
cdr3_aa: CASSGLDNTGELFF

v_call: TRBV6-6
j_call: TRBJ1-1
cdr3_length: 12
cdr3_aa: CASSYNGVGAFF

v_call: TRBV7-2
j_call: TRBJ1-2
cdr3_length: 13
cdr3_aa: CASSPTTGYGYTF

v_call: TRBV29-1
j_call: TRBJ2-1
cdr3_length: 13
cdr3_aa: CSAHKSSYNEQFF

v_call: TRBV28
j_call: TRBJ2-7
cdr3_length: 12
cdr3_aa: CASSSIWYEQYF

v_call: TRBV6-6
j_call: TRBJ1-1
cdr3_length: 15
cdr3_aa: CASSYSGTGQREAFF

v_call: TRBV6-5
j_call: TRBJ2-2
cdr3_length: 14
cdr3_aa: CASSSGSYPGELFF

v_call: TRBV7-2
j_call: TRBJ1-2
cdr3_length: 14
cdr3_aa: CASSFLTGDYGYTF

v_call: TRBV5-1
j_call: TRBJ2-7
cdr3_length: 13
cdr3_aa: CASSSGISYEQYF

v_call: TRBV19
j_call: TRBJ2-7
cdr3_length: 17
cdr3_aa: CASSMQYGLAGGTEQYF

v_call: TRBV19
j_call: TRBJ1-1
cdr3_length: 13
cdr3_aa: CASSMTVNTEAFF

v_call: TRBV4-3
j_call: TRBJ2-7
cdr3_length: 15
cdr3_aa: CASSHGTSGNYEQYF